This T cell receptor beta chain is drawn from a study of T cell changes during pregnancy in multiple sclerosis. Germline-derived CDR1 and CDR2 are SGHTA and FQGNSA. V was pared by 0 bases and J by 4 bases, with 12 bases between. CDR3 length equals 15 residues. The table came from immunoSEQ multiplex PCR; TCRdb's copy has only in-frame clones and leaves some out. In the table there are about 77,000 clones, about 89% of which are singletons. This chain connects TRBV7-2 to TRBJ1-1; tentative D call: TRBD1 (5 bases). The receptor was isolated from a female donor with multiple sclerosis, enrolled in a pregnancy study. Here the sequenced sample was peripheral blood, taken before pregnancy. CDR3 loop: CASSLAQGGGTEAFF. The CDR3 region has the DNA TGTGCCAGCAGCTTAGCGCAGGGAGGCGGCACTGAAGCTTTCTTT.